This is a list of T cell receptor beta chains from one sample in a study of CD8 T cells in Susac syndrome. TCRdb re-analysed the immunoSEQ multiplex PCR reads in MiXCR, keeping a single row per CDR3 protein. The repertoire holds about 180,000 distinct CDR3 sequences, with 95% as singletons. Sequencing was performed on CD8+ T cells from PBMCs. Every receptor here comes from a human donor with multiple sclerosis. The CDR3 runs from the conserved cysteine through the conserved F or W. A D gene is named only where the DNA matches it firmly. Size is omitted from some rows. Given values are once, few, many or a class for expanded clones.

CDR3: CASSPSDWKGYEQYF; DNA: TGTGCCAGCAGTCCCTCAGACTGGAAGGGGTACGAGCAGTACTTC; size: -; V: TRBV27; D: -; J: TRBJ2-7
CDR3: CASTGSGDINYGYTF; DNA: TGTGCCAGCACAGGCTCGGGGGACATAAACTATGGCTACACCTTC; size: -; V: TRBV13; D: -; J: TRBJ1-2
CDR3: CASSLPGNSYEQYF; DNA: TGTGCCAGCTCACTGCCAGGGAACTCCTACGAGCAGTACTTC; size: -; V: TRBV18; D: -; J: TRBJ2-7
CDR3: CASSWALNQPQHF; DNA: TGTGCCAGCAGCTGGGCCTTAAATCAGCCCCAGCATTTT; size: -; V: TRBV5-6; D: -; J: TRBJ1-5
CDR3: CSVVSDSNQPQHF; DNA: TGCAGCGTTGTTTCAGATAGCAATCAGCCCCAGCATTTT; size: -; V: TRBV29-1; D: -; J: TRBJ1-5
CDR3: CASSQGLDRAIYGYTF; DNA: TGTGCCAGCAGCCAAGGACTCGACAGGGCAATCTATGGCTACACCTTC; size: -; V: TRBV3-1; D: TRBD1; J: TRBJ1-2
CDR3: CASSYGQSNEQFF; DNA: TGTGCCAGCAGTTACGGCCAGAGCAATGAGCAGTTCTTC; size: -; V: TRBV6-5; D: -; J: TRBJ2-1
CDR3: CASTGTYGNGYTF; DNA: TGTGCCAGCACCGGGACGTACGGAAATGGCTACACCTTC; size: -; V: TRBV7-9; D: -; J: TRBJ1-2
CDR3: CASSLAWETQYF; DNA: TGTGCCAGCAGCTTAGCCTGGGAGACCCAGTACTTC; size: -; V: TRBV7-9; D: -; J: TRBJ2-5
CDR3: CASSWTGTGKFYEQYF; DNA: TGTGCCAGCAGCTGGACCGGGACAGGGAAATTCTACGAGCAGTACTTC; size: -; V: TRBV7-9; D: TRBD1; J: TRBJ2-7
CDR3: CASSFAGNTEAFF; DNA: TGTGCCAGCAGTTTTGCGGGAAACACTGAAGCTTTCTTT; size: -; V: TRBV25-1; D: -; J: TRBJ1-1
CDR3: CAGRGSTDTQYF; DNA: TGTGCCGGGAGGGGGAGCACAGATACGCAGTATTTT; size: once; V: TRBV30; D: -; J: TRBJ2-3
CDR3: CSVTTPGERGATDTQYF; DNA: TGCAGCGTGACCACCCCGGGGGAGCGGGGAGCCACAGATACGCAGTATTTT; size: -; V: TRBV29-1; D: TRBD2; J: TRBJ2-3
CDR3: CASKTALNTEAFF; DNA: TGTGCCAGTAAGACAGCCTTGAACACTGAAGCTTTCTTT; size: -; V: TRBV27; D: -; J: TRBJ1-1
CDR3: CATSGEGPNEQFF; DNA: TGTGCCACCAGCGGGGAGGGACCTAATGAGCAGTTCTTC; size: -; V: TRBV15; D: TRBD2; J: TRBJ2-1
CDR3: CASGLQNDYEQYF; DNA: TGTGCCAGCGGCCTCCAGAATGACTACGAGCAGTACTTC; size: -; V: TRBV12-3/TRBV12-4; D: -; J: TRBJ2-7
CDR3: CSAGTDTNYGYTF; DNA: TGCAGCGCAGGGACAGACACTAACTATGGCTACACCTTC; size: -; V: TRBV29-1; D: TRBD1; J: TRBJ1-2
CDR3: CSVISGDENYGYTF; DNA: TGCAGCGTCATTAGCGGGGACGAGAACTATGGCTACACCTTC; size: once; V: TRBV29-1; D: -; J: TRBJ1-2
CDR3: CSARKPRRTSGSINEQFF; DNA: TGCAGTGCTAGAAAACCTCGCCGGACTAGCGGGAGTATTAATGAGCAGTTCTTC; size: -; V: TRBV20-1; D: TRBD2; J: TRBJ2-1
CDR3: CATGRFSEKLFF; DNA: TGTGCCACCGGACGGTTTTCCGAAAAACTGTTTTTT; size: -; V: TRBV27; D: -; J: TRBJ1-4
CDR3: CASSKYRGETQYF; DNA: TGCGCCAGCAGCAAGTACAGGGGAGAGACCCAGTACTTC; size: -; V: TRBV5-1; D: TRBD1; J: TRBJ2-5
CDR3: CASSPDRGREEKLFF; DNA: TGTGCCAGCAGCCCCGACAGGGGAAGAGAGGAAAAACTGTTTTTT; size: -; V: TRBV13; D: TRBD1; J: TRBJ1-4
CDR3: CASSFWSQETQYF; DNA: TGTGCCAGCAGCTTCTGGAGCCAAGAGACCCAGTACTTC; size: -; V: TRBV7-9; D: -; J: TRBJ2-5
CDR3: CASSRRELNTGELFF; DNA: TGTGCCAGCAGTCGCCGGGAGCTCAACACCGGGGAGCTGTTTTTT; size: -; V: TRBV6-5; D: -; J: TRBJ2-2
CDR3: CASSPGIEAFF; DNA: TGTGCCAGCAGCCCCGGGATTGAAGCTTTCTTT; size: few; V: TRBV14; D: -; J: TRBJ1-1
CDR3: CSVEELAGGHNEQFF; DNA: TGCAGCGTTGAAGAACTAGCGGGAGGTCACAATGAGCAGTTCTTC; size: -; V: TRBV29-1; D: TRBD2; J: TRBJ2-1
CDR3: CASSQGQTNYGYTF; DNA: TGTGCCAGCAGCCAAGGACAGACTAACTATGGCTACACCTTC; size: -; V: TRBV14; D: -; J: TRBJ1-2
CDR3: CASSLTPRQPGEQYF; DNA: TGTGCCAGCAGTTTAACCCCCCGCCAGCCCGGCGAGCAGTACTTC; size: -; V: TRBV27; D: -; J: TRBJ2-7
CDR3: CASSLGTGPFLFF; DNA: TGTGCCAGCAGCCTAGGGACAGGACCGTTTCTGTTTTTT; size: -; V: TRBV5-6; D: TRBD1; J: TRBJ2-2
CDR3: CSVEGLQRNTEAFF; DNA: TGCAGCGTTGAAGGGTTACAACGAAACACTGAAGCTTTCTTT; size: once; V: TRBV29-1; D: -; J: TRBJ1-1
CDR3: CAWSVGQGNQPQHF; DNA: TGTGCCTGGAGTGTGGGACAGGGGAATCAGCCCCAGCATTTT; size: few; V: TRBV30; D: TRBD1; J: TRBJ1-5
CDR3: CASSPRGRTDTQYF; DNA: TGTGCCAGCAGTCCCCGGGGGAGGACAGATACGCAGTATTTT; size: once; V: TRBV27; D: -; J: TRBJ2-3
CDR3: CASSASRASNTEAFF; DNA: TGTGCCAGCAGTGCTTCAAGAGCCTCGAACACTGAAGCTTTCTTT; size: -; V: TRBV6-5; D: -; J: TRBJ1-1
CDR3: CASSVAADSSYEQYF; DNA: TGTGCCAGCAGCGTAGCGGCGGACAGCTCCTACGAGCAGTACTTC; size: -; V: TRBV9; D: -; J: TRBJ2-7
CDR3: CASSLGQGSFYEQYF; DNA: TGCGCCAGCAGCTTGGGCCAGGGTTCTTTCTACGAGCAGTACTTC; size: -; V: TRBV5-1; D: -; J: TRBJ2-7
CDR3: CAWSRGTGGQETQYF; DNA: TGTGCCTGGAGTCGGGGGACAGGGGGGCAAGAGACCCAGTACTTC; size: -; V: TRBV30; D: TRBD1; J: TRBJ2-5
CDR3: CASSRGPTGAADGYTF; DNA: TGTGCCAGCAGCCGGGGTCCCACGGGGGCCGCGGATGGCTACACCTTC; size: -; V: TRBV13; D: -; J: TRBJ1-2
CDR3: CASIISGGEQYF; DNA: TGTGCCAGCATCATCTCTGGTGGTGAGCAGTACTTC; size: -; V: TRBV12-3/TRBV12-4; D: -; J: TRBJ2-7
CDR3: CASSLGKIRTSYEQYF; DNA: TGCGCCAGCAGCTTGGGGAAAATTCGCACGTCCTACGAGCAGTACTTC; size: -; V: TRBV5-1; D: -; J: TRBJ2-7
CDR3: CASSLVLDTQYF; DNA: TGTGCCAGCAGTTTAGTCCTTGATACGCAGTATTTT; size: -; V: TRBV12-3/TRBV12-4; D: -; J: TRBJ2-3
CDR3: CSVATQANYGYTF; DNA: TGCAGCGTTGCTACGCAAGCTAACTATGGCTACACCTTC; size: -; V: TRBV29-1; D: -; J: TRBJ1-2
CDR3: CASSPRDRGENEQFF; DNA: TGTGCCAGCAGCCCCCGGGACAGGGGTGAGAATGAGCAGTTCTTC; size: -; V: TRBV5-6; D: TRBD1; J: TRBJ2-1
CDR3: CASTTSAEPYNEQFF; DNA: TGTGCCAGCACTACCAGCGCGGAGCCCTACAATGAGCAGTTCTTC; size: once; V: TRBV12-3/TRBV12-4; D: -; J: TRBJ2-1
CDR3: CASSLAGLEQYF; DNA: TGTGCCAGCAGTTTAGCAGGGCTCGAGCAGTACTTC; size: -; V: TRBV28; D: -; J: TRBJ2-7
CDR3: CASSFLGGSYEQYF; DNA: TGTGCCAGCAGTTTCCTAGGGGGCTCCTACGAGCAGTACTTC; size: -; V: TRBV27; D: -; J: TRBJ2-7
CDR3: CATSRGLAGTYEQYF; DNA: TGTGCCACCAGCAGGGGACTAGCGGGGACCTACGAGCAGTACTTC; size: -; V: TRBV15; D: TRBD2; J: TRBJ2-7
CDR3: CATRALGTSTDTQYF; DNA: TGTGCCACCAGGGCGCTAGGGACTAGCACAGATACGCAGTATTTT; size: -; V: TRBV15; D: -; J: TRBJ2-3
CDR3: CASSFMKDEQYF; DNA: TGTGCCAGCAGCTTCATGAAGGACGAGCAGTACTTC; size: -; V: TRBV7-9; D: -; J: TRBJ2-7
CDR3: CSARTGTYEQYF; DNA: TGCAGTGCTAGGACAGGGACCTACGAGCAGTACTTC; size: -; V: TRBV29-1; D: TRBD1; J: TRBJ2-7
CDR3: CASSLAAGANNEQFF; DNA: TGTGCCAGCAGCTTAGCGGCAGGGGCCAACAATGAGCAGTTCTTC; size: -; V: TRBV11-2; D: -; J: TRBJ2-1
CDR3: CASSPEYYEQYF; DNA: TGTGCCAGCAGTCCCGAGTACTACGAGCAGTACTTC; size: -; V: TRBV28; D: -; J: TRBJ2-7
CDR3: CASSPLAGEQYF; DNA: TGTGCCAGCAGCCCACTTGCGGGGGAGCAGTACTTC; size: once; V: TRBV3-1; D: -; J: TRBJ2-7
CDR3: CASSGPPAYEQYF; DNA: TGCGCCAGCAGCGGGCCACCGGCCTACGAGCAGTACTTC; size: once; V: TRBV5-1; D: -; J: TRBJ2-7
CDR3: CASSARGNIQYF; DNA: TGTGCCAGCAGTGCCAGGGGAAACATTCAGTACTTC; size: -; V: TRBV6-1; D: -; J: TRBJ2-4